This record covers a single TCR beta chain. Some clones are missing from TCRdb's copy, which holds only in-frame ones; the method was immunoSEQ multiplex PCR. The sample has roughly 680,000 clones; more than 70% are singletons. These data come from a study of Ad26.COV2.S vaccination and SARS-CoV-2 variants. Treatment here: some 20 received Ad26.COV2.S at low or high dose, single or two shots; several received placebo; per-sample allocation not given. The study sampled participants on day 63 after the first vaccine or placebo injection. Germline-derived CDR1 and CDR2 are MGHDK and SYGVNS. J was trimmed by 3 bases and V by 3 bases; bases with no gene match: 3. The CDR3 has 15 amino acids.

The input for sequencing was peripheral blood, taken in a trial of Ad26.COV2.S vaccine versus placebo. V and J are TRBV25-1 and TRBJ2-7, with 12 nucleotides matching TRBD2. The clonotype was recovered from a person aged 18-65 years who received the Ad26.COV2.S COVID-19 vaccine or a placebo. As DNA, the CDR3 is TGTGCCAGCAGTGAGCTAGCGGGGGGGAACTACGAGCAGTACTTC. It encodes CASSELAGGNYEQYF.